This T cell receptor beta chain was recorded in a study of T cell responses to AZD1222 COVID-19 vaccine. Study-level background: Second-dose groups at about 4 or about 12 weeks were pooled.

Germline CDR1 and CDR2: SGHVS and FNYEAQ. The CDR3 extends over 14 amino acids. Trimming took off 5 bases at V and 5 bases at J, with 16 bases between the two ends. As to this clone: The antigen is undetermined.

Repertoires were generated with immunoSEQ multiplex PCR, while TCRdb's copy carries only in-frame clones and drops some. The sample has about 150,000 clones, about 90% seen once. The study, taken as a whole, reports: Reportedly, close to half of spike-specific TCRs are directed against unmutated variant regions.

The clonotype comes from an adult in good health. This sample comprised peripheral blood, obtained on day 0 of AZD1222 vaccination. The J gene is TRBJ2-7, the V gene TRBV7-6, with a tentative D call TRBD1 (6 bases). In DNA form, the CDR3 reads TGTGCCAGCAGCGTTCCGGGACAAGGTAACGAGCAGTACTTC. Its protein is CASSVPGQGNEQYF.